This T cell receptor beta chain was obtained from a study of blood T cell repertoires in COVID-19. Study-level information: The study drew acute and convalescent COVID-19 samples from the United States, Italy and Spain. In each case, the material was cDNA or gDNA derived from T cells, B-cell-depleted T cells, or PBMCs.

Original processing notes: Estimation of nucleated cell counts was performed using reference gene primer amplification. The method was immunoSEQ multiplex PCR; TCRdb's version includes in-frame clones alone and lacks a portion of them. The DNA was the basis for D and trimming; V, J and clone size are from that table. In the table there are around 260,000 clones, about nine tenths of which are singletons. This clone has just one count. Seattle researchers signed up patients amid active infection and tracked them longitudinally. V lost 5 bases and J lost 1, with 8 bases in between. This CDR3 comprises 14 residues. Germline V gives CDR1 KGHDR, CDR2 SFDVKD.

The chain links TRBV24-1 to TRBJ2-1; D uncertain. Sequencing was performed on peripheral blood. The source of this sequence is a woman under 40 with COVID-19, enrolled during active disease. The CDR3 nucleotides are TGTGCCACCAGTGGCCAGAAGTCCTACAATGAGCAGTTCTTC. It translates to CATSGQKSYNEQFF.